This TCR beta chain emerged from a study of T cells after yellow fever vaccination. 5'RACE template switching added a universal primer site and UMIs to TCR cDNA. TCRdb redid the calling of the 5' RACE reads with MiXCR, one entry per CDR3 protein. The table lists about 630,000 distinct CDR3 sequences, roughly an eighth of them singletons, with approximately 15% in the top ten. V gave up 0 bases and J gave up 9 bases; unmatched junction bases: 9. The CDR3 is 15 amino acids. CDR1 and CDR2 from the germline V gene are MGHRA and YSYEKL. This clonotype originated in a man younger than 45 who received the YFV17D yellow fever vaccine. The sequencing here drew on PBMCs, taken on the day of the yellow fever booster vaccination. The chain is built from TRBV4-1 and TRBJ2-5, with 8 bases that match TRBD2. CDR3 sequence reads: CASSQDRRGATAQYF. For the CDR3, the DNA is TGCGCCAGCAGCCAAGATCGGCGGGGGGCTACGGCCCAGTACTTC.